This TCR beta chain originates from a study of blood T cell repertoires in COVID-19. Study context: The study drew acute and convalescent COVID-19 samples from the United States, Italy and Spain. Sources were T cells, B-cell-depleted T cells, or PBMCs; the material itself was cDNA or gDNA.

CDR3 length: 16 residues. Looked up from germline, CDR1 is SGDLS and CDR2 is YYNGEE. V lost 0 bases to trimming and J lost 4 bases, with 13 bases between them. Original data processing: Estimated nucleated cell counts came from reference gene primer amplification. Sequencing was performed with immunoSEQ multiplex PCR; in TCRdb, only in-frame clones are kept and a portion is missing. That table is the source of V, J and clone size, and D and trimming were worked out from the DNA. Among some 180,000 clones listed, 85% to 90% were seen once. This clone was counted only a few times. Sequencing was performed on peripheral blood. This sequence joins TRBV9 and TRBJ2-2; D is perhaps TRBD1 (5 bases). The TCR sequence derives from a woman aged 55-70 years with acute or convalescent COVID-19. Here the CDR3 reads CASSVDQGRSTGELFF. The CDR3 DNA reads as TGTGCCAGCAGCGTAGATCAGGGTAGGAGCACCGGGGAGCTGTTTTTT.